The 9 T cell receptor beta chains below come from one sample, sequenced in a study of T cells in Graves' hyperthyroidism and ophthalmopathy. Using RNA transcripts as the source, TCR beta CDR3 regions were amplified. With the HTBI primer set, the TCR CDR3 went through a first round of RT-PCR. Each CDR3 protein gets one entry after TCRdb re-called the multiplex PCR reads with MiXCR. Of around 720,000 distinct CDR3 sequences listed, roughly a third are singletons. The sample taken for sequencing was blood. Receptors were obtained from a woman in her 40s with Graves' hyperthyroidism.

This clonotype has a count of ten or more. This chain joins TRBV5-1 and TRBJ1-2; D call uncertain. Germline V CDR1 and CDR2: SGHRS, YFSETQ. CDR3 length: 13 amino acids. Trimming stripped 3 bases from V and 7 bases from J, with 13 bases between. The CDR3 here is CASSSTDLGGYTF. DNA of the CDR3: TGCGCCAGCAGCTCCACGGACCTGGGTGGCTACACCTTC.

There are a few counts of this clonotype. The chain couples TRBV4-2 to TRBJ2-7; possibly TRBD1 for D (6 bases). The CDR3 contains 17 residues. Germline V gives CDR1 LGHNA, CDR2 YNFKEQ. V was cut by 0 bases and J by 5 bases, with 20 bases left in between. CDR3 region: CASSQEYQDSLTHEQYF. The CDR3 nucleotides are TGTGCCAGCAGCCAAGAATACCAGGACAGCCTGACCCACGAGCAGTACTTC.

This clonotype was recorded at least ten times. J is TRBJ1-5 and V is TRBV29-1; D is unresolved. Between the trimmed V and J ends, which lost 3 bases and 11 bases, there was a span of 5 bases. The CDR3 is 9 residues long. Per germline, CDR1 SQVTM and CDR2 ANQGSEA. The CDR3 is CSVDGSQHF. Here the CDR3 DNA reads TGCAGCGTTGATGGCTCCCAGCATTTT.

This clonotype was observed many times. The CDR3 reads CSARADSQETQYF. In nucleotides, the CDR3 is TGCAGTGCTAGAGCGGACAGCCAAGAGACCCAGTACTTC. V is TRBV20-1 and J is TRBJ2-5; TRBD1 might be the D (6 bases). V lost 1 base and J 1 base, leaving 7 bases between the germline ends. CDR3 length equals 13 residues. Germline values: CDR1 DFQATT, CDR2 SNEGSKA (reference sequence).

In this sample, this clonotype turned up many times. V usage is TRBV19 and J usage is TRBJ1-1, with TRBD1 identical over 9 bases. CDR3 length: 14 amino acids. J lost 3 bases, V lost 5 bases, and 4 bases had no gene match. CDR1 and CDR2 from the germline V gene are LNHDA and SQIVND (reference sequence). CDR3 DNA: TGTGCCAGTAGTCCGACAGGGGGGTACACTGAAGCTTTCTTT. As protein: CASSPTGGYTEAFF.

In its sample, this clonotype was seen a few times. The genes are TRBV5-6 and TRBJ1-5, with D unclear. In germline, CDR1 is SGHDT, CDR2 YYEEEE. V lost 2 bases to trimming and J lost 4 bases, with 10 bases between them. This CDR3 contains 14 residues. The CDR3 DNA is TGTGCCAGCAGCTTCAGGCAGTTTAATCAGCCCCAGCATTTT. This gives the protein CASSFRQFNQPQHF.

This rearrangement joins TRBV12-3 or TRBV12-4 to TRBJ1-2; 8 bases align to TRBD1. This CDR3 contains 14 residues. Trimming at V came to 6 bases and at J to 7 bases, leaving 10 bases not matched to a gene. CDR3: CASSYSQGVGGYTF. In DNA form, the CDR3 reads TGTGCCAGCAGCTATTCACAGGGGGTTGGTGGCTACACCTTC.

The rearrangement joins TRBV20-1 to TRBJ2-5; D call uncertain. Per germline, CDR1 DFQATT and CDR2 SNEGSKA (reference sequence). V was cut by 1 base and J by 2 bases, with 17 bases left in between. The length of the CDR3 is 16 residues. The CDR3 DNA reads as TGCAGTGCTAGAGCAAAAAGGCTAGGCTCGCAAGAGACCCAGTACTTC. Translated, it gives CSARAKRLGSQETQYF.

Ten or more counts support this clonotype. The rearrangement uses TRBV9 and TRBJ1-5; possibly TRBD1 for D (5 bases). V lost 2 bases, J lost 5 bases, and 20 bases lay in between. The V gene's germline CDR1 is SGDLS and CDR2 YYNGEE. The length of the CDR3 is 17 residues. In DNA form, the CDR3 reads TGTGCCAGCAGCGTTGGGGCGCCTACTTACTGGGATCAGCCCCAGCATTTT. It yields the protein CASSVGAPTYWDQPQHF.